This TCR beta chain appears in the sequencing data of a study of cytomegalovirus exposure and HLA in healthy donors. The study ran its PCR with 60 Vbeta and 13 Jbeta primers. Generated by immunoSEQ multiplex PCR, the TCRdb table keeps only in-frame clones and is missing some. The sample lists about 130,000 clones, around 78% occurring once. The CDR3 extends over 15 amino acids. The V gene's germline CDR1 is MNHEY and CDR2 SVGAGI. V lost 0 bases, J lost 4 bases, and 12 bases lay in between. Likely unrecorded immune exposures existed in these nominally healthy donors. As for this clone: Its specificity is unknown.

Study-wide findings and caveats: Association of approximately 16,000 TCR beta sequences with HLA alleles was found at 0.05 false discovery rate in a later analysis. HLA restriction was apparent for most CMV-associated TCR beta chains in a later analysis.

This receptor was identified in a woman aged 50 to 60 in good health and CMV-seronegative. This chain links TRBV6-5 with TRBJ2-5; tentatively, D is TRBD2 (6 bases). The sequenced sample was PBMCs. CDR3 residues: CASSYSTGVGETQYF. CDR3 nucleotides: TGTGCCAGCAGTTACTCGACGGGGGTGGGAGAGACCCAGTACTTC.